The sequence of this T cell receptor beta chain was determined in a study of CD8+CD57+ T cells in acquired aplastic anemia. It was patients with CD8+CD57+ cell expansion by flow cytometry who were chosen for sequencing. This CDR3 has 13 residues. Trimming pared 5 bases from V and 10 bases from J, leaving 15 bases between. Germline CDR1 reads LNHDA; CDR2 reads SQIVND (reference sequence). Genomic DNA served as template for TCR beta VDJ and CDR3 profiling. One entry per CDR3 protein, called by TCRdb with MiXCR from the reads. This repertoire shows about 290,000 distinct CDR3 sequences, under 65% found once; its top ten account for 1.3%.

Sequencing was carried out using sorted CD4+, CD8+, or CD8+CD57+ T cells (not recorded which) from PBMCs. This receptor was taken from a human donor with aplastic anemia. The chain couples TRBV19 to TRBJ2-1; D unclear. The CDR3 DNA reads TGTGCCAGTAGTCTCCTGGCAGGTGAGGAGCAGTTCTTC. Translated, it gives CASSLLAGEEQFF.